These T cell receptor beta chains were read from a single sample in a study of T-cell memory formation after mild COVID-19. From the 5' RACE reads, TCRdb called clonotypes with MiXCR, one entry per CDR3 protein. The data contain about 310,000 distinct CDR3 sequences, 15% of them singletons. The sample taken for sequencing was PBMCs or a T cell subset sorted from them (not recorded which). The origin of the receptors is a man aged 18 to 29 who had mild COVID-19 (a few samples of this study predate the infection). Cell type and time point are not known. Each CDR3 is given with its conserved first and last residue. A D gene is named only where the DNA matches it firmly. Size values are once, few and many counts, or a class for expanded clones, and some rows have none.

v_gene: TRBV12-3/TRBV12-4; d_gene: -; j_gene: TRBJ2-7; abundance: few; CDR3nt: TGTGCCAGCAGTTTAGCAGTCCATGCCTACGAGCAGTACTTC; CDR3aa: CASSLAVHAYEQYF
v_gene: TRBV2; d_gene: -; j_gene: TRBJ2-3; abundance: -; CDR3nt: TGTGCCAGCAGGGGAACGACGCAAAGCACAGATACGCAGTATTTT; CDR3aa: CASRGTTQSTDTQYF
v_gene: TRBV7-9; d_gene: -; j_gene: TRBJ1-5; abundance: few; CDR3nt: TGTGCCAGCAGCGACAATTTACTCCTGAATCAGCCCCAGCATTTT; CDR3aa: CASSDNLLLNQPQHF
v_gene: TRBV9; d_gene: TRBD2; j_gene: TRBJ2-1; abundance: many; CDR3nt: TGTGCCAGCAGCGCTGCCGGACTAGCGAGTGATGAGCAGTTCTTC; CDR3aa: CASSAAGLASDEQFF
v_gene: TRBV6-2/TRBV6-3; d_gene: -; j_gene: TRBJ1-1; abundance: -; CDR3nt: TGTGCCAGCACCCCCCACGGCCAGTCAAACACTGAAGCTTTCTTT; CDR3aa: CASTPHGQSNTEAFF
v_gene: TRBV5-4; d_gene: -; j_gene: TRBJ2-1; abundance: few; CDR3nt: TGTGCCAGCTTGATTCGCGGACAAGGCTCGCTCAATGAGCAGTTCTTC; CDR3aa: CASLIRGQGSLNEQFF
v_gene: TRBV27; d_gene: -; j_gene: TRBJ1-6; abundance: -; CDR3nt: TGTGCCAGCAGTTGGCTGGGGAACTCACCCCTCCACTTT; CDR3aa: CASSWLGNSPLHF
v_gene: TRBV2; d_gene: -; j_gene: TRBJ1-6; abundance: -; CDR3nt: TGTGCCAGCAGTGCCCTGGCGGGGCTGATAGGTTCACCCCTCCACTTT; CDR3aa: CASSALAGLIGSPLHF
v_gene: TRBV12-3/TRBV12-4; d_gene: -; j_gene: TRBJ1-2; abundance: many; CDR3nt: TGTGCCAGCAGTCCTAGTCCCAACTATGGCTACACCTTC; CDR3aa: CASSPSPNYGYTF
v_gene: TRBV6-5; d_gene: TRBD1; j_gene: TRBJ1-5; abundance: -; CDR3nt: TGTGCCAGCAGTGACAGGGTGAGCGGTCAGCCCCAGCATTTT; CDR3aa: CASSDRVSGQPQHF
v_gene: TRBV4-1; d_gene: TRBD2; j_gene: TRBJ2-7; abundance: -; CDR3nt: TGCGCCAGCAGCCAAGTAGCGGGGGAGATCTACGAGCAGTACTTC; CDR3aa: CASSQVAGEIYEQYF
v_gene: TRBV4-3; d_gene: -; j_gene: TRBJ2-3; abundance: few; CDR3nt: TGCGCCAGCAGCCAAGGTTTGGGCAGCACAGATACGCAGTATTTT; CDR3aa: CASSQGLGSTDTQYF
v_gene: TRBV4-1; d_gene: -; j_gene: TRBJ1-5; abundance: -; CDR3nt: TGCGCCAGCAGCCAAGATCCCGGGCAGCCCCAGCATTTT; CDR3aa: CASSQDPGQPQHF
v_gene: TRBV6-5; d_gene: TRBD2; j_gene: TRBJ2-5; abundance: -; CDR3nt: TGTGCCAGCAGTTACTCGGGACTAGCGGGGGGGATCGGGGAGACCCAGTACTTC; CDR3aa: CASSYSGLAGGIGETQYF
v_gene: TRBV19; d_gene: -; j_gene: TRBJ1-6; abundance: few; CDR3nt: TGTGCCAGTAGTATCGGCTTCACCCTCCACTTT; CDR3aa: CASSIGFTLHF
v_gene: TRBV27; d_gene: -; j_gene: TRBJ1-1; abundance: -; CDR3nt: TGTGCCAGCCGGGCATGGGTCTCACCGGGGGACACTGAAGCTTTCTTT; CDR3aa: CASRAWVSPGDTEAFF
v_gene: TRBV20-1; d_gene: -; j_gene: TRBJ1-1; abundance: -; CDR3nt: TGCAGTGCTAGTGCCTTAACTCAGAACACTGAAGCTTTCTTT; CDR3aa: CSASALTQNTEAFF
v_gene: TRBV7-9; d_gene: TRBD1; j_gene: TRBJ2-4; abundance: few; CDR3nt: TGTGCCAGCAGCTTAGGATTCGACAGGGCCCAAAACATTCAGTACTTC; CDR3aa: CASSLGFDRAQNIQYF
v_gene: TRBV10-2; d_gene: TRBD1; j_gene: TRBJ2-2; abundance: few; CDR3nt: TGCGCCAGCAGAGTCCCCCCGGGACAGGGAGGGGAGAACACCGGGGAGCTGTTTTTT; CDR3aa: CASRVPPGQGGENTGELFF
v_gene: TRBV7-2; d_gene: -; j_gene: TRBJ1-2; abundance: -; CDR3nt: TGTGCCAGCAGCTTAGACAGGCTTCCCGATGGCTACACCTTC; CDR3aa: CASSLDRLPDGYTF
v_gene: TRBV5-6; d_gene: -; j_gene: TRBJ1-4; abundance: -; CDR3nt: TGTGCCAGCAGCTTGGCAGTCAGTAACCCCGGGCGATCGAAACTGTTTTTT; CDR3aa: CASSLAVSNPGRSKLFF
v_gene: TRBV12-3/TRBV12-4; d_gene: -; j_gene: TRBJ1-2; abundance: few; CDR3nt: TGTGCCAGCAGTTTAGAGGGATTCGGCTATGGCTACACCTTC; CDR3aa: CASSLEGFGYGYTF
v_gene: TRBV12-3/TRBV12-4; d_gene: -; j_gene: TRBJ2-5; abundance: -; CDR3nt: TGTGCCAGCAGTGCCTACAGAAAAGAGACCCAGTACTTC; CDR3aa: CASSAYRKETQYF
v_gene: TRBV5-1; d_gene: -; j_gene: TRBJ2-1; abundance: many; CDR3nt: TGCGCCAGCAGCTTTAGCGGTCGGGAGCAGTTCTTC; CDR3aa: CASSFSGREQFF
v_gene: TRBV9; d_gene: TRBD2; j_gene: TRBJ2-5; abundance: -; CDR3nt: TGTGCCAGCAGCGTAGACCTAGCGGGAGGAGAGACCCAGTACTTC; CDR3aa: CASSVDLAGGETQYF
v_gene: TRBV7-9; d_gene: -; j_gene: TRBJ1-5; abundance: -; CDR3nt: TGTGCCAGCAGCTTGGGGGGTGGGGATAGCAATCAGCCCCAGCATTTT; CDR3aa: CASSLGGGDSNQPQHF
v_gene: TRBV9; d_gene: TRBD2; j_gene: TRBJ2-5; abundance: many; CDR3nt: TGTGCCAGCAGCCTCTCGGCGGGGGTAGCGGGGGTCCTAGAGACCCAGTACTTC; CDR3aa: CASSLSAGVAGVLETQYF
v_gene: TRBV4-1; d_gene: -; j_gene: TRBJ1-3; abundance: few; CDR3nt: TGCGCCAGCAGCCAACCTGGGGTCCGGGACGCCATATATTTT; CDR3aa: CASSQPGVRDAIYF
v_gene: TRBV19; d_gene: TRBD1; j_gene: TRBJ1-5; abundance: -; CDR3nt: TGTGCCTGCACTCCCGGGACAGGGCCCCTGTGGCCCCAGCATTTT; CDR3aa: CACTPGTGPLWPQHF
v_gene: TRBV20-1; d_gene: -; j_gene: TRBJ2-3; abundance: -; CDR3nt: TGCAGTGCCCGAGGGGCTAACACAGATACGCAGTATTTT; CDR3aa: CSARGANTDTQYF
v_gene: TRBV18; d_gene: -; j_gene: TRBJ1-4; abundance: -; CDR3nt: TGTGCCAGCTCACCAGGATCGGATAATGAAAAACTGTTTTTT; CDR3aa: CASSPGSDNEKLFF
v_gene: TRBV7-2; d_gene: TRBD2; j_gene: TRBJ2-3; abundance: -; CDR3nt: TGTGCCAGCAGCTTAGCGTCGGTAGCGGGAGATACGCAGTATTTT; CDR3aa: CASSLASVAGDTQYF
v_gene: TRBV7-2; d_gene: -; j_gene: TRBJ1-6; abundance: -; CDR3nt: TGTGCCAGCAGCTTAGTGGCAGGCGGAGGGAATTCACCCCTCCACTTT; CDR3aa: CASSLVAGGGNSPLHF
v_gene: TRBV29-1; d_gene: -; j_gene: TRBJ1-1; abundance: -; CDR3nt: TGCAGCGTTGGGCATCCAAAAAGATTAGAAGCTTTCTTT; CDR3aa: CSVGHPKRLEAFF
v_gene: TRBV12-3/TRBV12-4; d_gene: TRBD1; j_gene: TRBJ1-5; abundance: many; CDR3nt: TGTGCCAGCAGATTAACCGGGACAGGGGGATATCAGCCCCAGCATTTT; CDR3aa: CASRLTGTGGYQPQHF
v_gene: TRBV20-1; d_gene: -; j_gene: TRBJ2-7; abundance: -; CDR3nt: TGCAGTGCTCCTTCCGGAGGAAACTACGAGCAGTACTTC; CDR3aa: CSAPSGGNYEQYF
v_gene: TRBV7-9; d_gene: -; j_gene: TRBJ2-5; abundance: few; CDR3nt: TGTGCCAGCAGCTTAGAAGAGCGGACACTTCAAGAGACCCAGTACTTC; CDR3aa: CASSLEERTLQETQYF
v_gene: TRBV7-2; d_gene: -; j_gene: TRBJ1-1; abundance: few; CDR3nt: TGTGCCAGCAGCTTAGGAGACAGATTGAACACTGAAGCTTTCTTT; CDR3aa: CASSLGDRLNTEAFF
v_gene: TRBV4-1; d_gene: -; j_gene: TRBJ1-5; abundance: -; CDR3nt: TGCGCCAGCAGCCTCACAGGCATGAGCAATCAGCCCCAGCATTTT; CDR3aa: CASSLTGMSNQPQHF
v_gene: TRBV19; d_gene: TRBD1; j_gene: TRBJ2-2; abundance: few; CDR3nt: TGTGCCAGCGCGGGACAGGGGACCGGGGAGCTGTTTTTT; CDR3aa: CASAGQGTGELFF
v_gene: TRBV5-1; d_gene: TRBD1; j_gene: TRBJ2-3; abundance: few; CDR3nt: TGCGCCAGCAGCGTCCAGGGGGCCCCCACAGATACGCAGTATTTT; CDR3aa: CASSVQGAPTDTQYF
v_gene: TRBV4-3; d_gene: -; j_gene: TRBJ2-5; abundance: -; CDR3nt: TGCGCCAGCAGCCAAGAATTGGTGGGCGTGGGAGAGACCCAGTACTTC; CDR3aa: CASSQELVGVGETQYF
v_gene: TRBV21-1; d_gene: -; j_gene: TRBJ2-2; abundance: few; CDR3nt: TGTGCCAGCAGAAAAAATTATAGGAACACCGGGGAGCTGTTTTTT; CDR3aa: CASRKNYRNTGELFF
v_gene: TRBV9; d_gene: TRBD2; j_gene: TRBJ2-7; abundance: -; CDR3nt: TGTGCCAGCAGCCCCGGGGGGGGAGGCGGCTCCTACGAGCAGTACTTC; CDR3aa: CASSPGGGGGSYEQYF
v_gene: TRBV29-1; d_gene: TRBD1; j_gene: TRBJ2-2; abundance: few; CDR3nt: TGCAGCGGGGGGACAGCTACCGGGGAGCTGTTTTTT; CDR3aa: CSGGTATGELFF